The clone carrying this T cell receptor beta chain was observed a few times. Cycle 7 day 1, cycle 4 day 1, and baseline were the timepoints at which blood was sampled. These data come from a study of OX40 agonist ivuxolimab in advanced cancers. The assay was immunoSEQ multiplex PCR, and TCRdb's table has in-frame clones only and misses some. The sample shows approximately 54,000 clones, almost 90% of them seen only once. The V end was cut by 0 bases, the J end by 14 bases, with 16 bases between. CDR3 size: 13 residues. Germline-derived CDR1 and CDR2 are SGHDN and FVKESK. Sequenced here: CD4+ or CD8+ T cells sorted from blood, sampled in a trial of the OX40 agonist ivuxolimab. The receptor comes from an adult with an advanced solid tumor such as melanoma, head and neck, liver or kidney cancer. The chain employs TRBV14 and TRBJ2-5, with D unclear. The CDR3 coding sequence is TGTGCCAGCAGCCAAGATCGATTAGGACCCGGTTACTTC. This gives the protein CASSQDRLGPGYF.